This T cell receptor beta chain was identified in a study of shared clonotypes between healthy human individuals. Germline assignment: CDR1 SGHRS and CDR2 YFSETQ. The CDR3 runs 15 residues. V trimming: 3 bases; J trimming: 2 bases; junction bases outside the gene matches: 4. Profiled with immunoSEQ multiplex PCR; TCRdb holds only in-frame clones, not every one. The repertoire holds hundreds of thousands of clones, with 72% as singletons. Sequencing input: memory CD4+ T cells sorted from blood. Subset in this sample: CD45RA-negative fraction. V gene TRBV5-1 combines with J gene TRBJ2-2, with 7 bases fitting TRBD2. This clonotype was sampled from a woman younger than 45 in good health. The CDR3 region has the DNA TGCGCCAGCAGCTCCGGGACTAAAAACACCGGGGAGCTGTTTTTT. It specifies CASSSGTKNTGELFF. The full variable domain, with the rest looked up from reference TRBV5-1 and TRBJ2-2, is KAGVTQTPRYLIKTRGQQVTLSCSPISGHRSVSWYQQTPGQGLQFLFEYFSETQRNKGNFPGRFSGRQFSNSRSEMNVSTLELGDSALYLCASSSGTKNTGELFFGEGSRLTVL.